These 23 T cell receptor beta chains came from one sample sequenced in a study of T cell clonotyping in hematopoietic cell transplantation. Specified time point: recipient sample about 28 days before transplant, after cytoreduction. The assay was immunoSEQ multiplex PCR, and TCRdb's table has in-frame clones only and misses some. The sample holds around 26,000 clones; approximately 82% are singletons and the top ten take about 1.8%. The sample was peripheral blood mononuclear cells, taken before stem cell transplant. The source of these receptors is a man in his forties with acute myeloid leukemia. Some clones in this sample may be carry-over from other donors' samples.

There are a few counts of this clone. The chain combines TRBV4-1 with TRBJ1-2, with 7 positions matching TRBD1. V dropped 7 bases and J dropped 0; count of bases not matched to a gene: 8. The CDR3 totals 15 residues. Per the germline V gene, CDR1 is MGHRA and CDR2 is YSYEKL. CDR3 nucleotides: TGCGCCAGCACCCCAAGTGACAGGGCTAACTATGGCTACACCTTC. As protein: CASTPSDRANYGYTF.

The rearrangement links TRBV28 to TRBJ2-6; D unclear. Germline CDR1 MDHEN, CDR2 SYDVKM. The CDR3 runs 15 residues. V gave up 0 bases and J gave up 0 bases, with 3 bases separating them. The CDR3 loop reads CASSLWVSGANVLTF. The DNA for the CDR3 is TGTGCCAGCAGTTTATGGGTCTCTGGGGCCAACGTCCTGACTTTC.

V usage is TRBV27 and J usage is TRBJ2-2; D perhaps matches TRBD2 (6 bases). CDR1 and CDR2 (germline): MNHEY, SMNVEV (reference sequence). The CDR3 totals 15 residues. V lost 5 bases, J lost 2 bases, and 12 bases lay in between. CDR3 region: CASSRLDLNTGELFF. The DNA for the CDR3 is TGTGCCAGCAGTCGACTAGACTTAAACACCGGGGAGCTGTTTTTT.

The chain combines TRBV30 with TRBJ1-5; 7 bases match TRBD1. Germline assignment: CDR1 GTSNPN and CDR2 SVGIG (reference sequence). The length of the CDR3 is 15 residues. Trimming removed 1 base from V and 3 bases from J; junction bases left unmatched: 6. This CDR3 reads CAWSANTGDNQPQHF. The CDR3 nucleotides are TGTGCCTGGAGTGCGAATACAGGGGACAATCAGCCCCAGCATTTT.

In this sample, this clone turned up once. The chain employs TRBV2 and TRBJ1-1, with D perhaps TRBD1 (5 bases). Germline CDR1 is SNHLY and CDR2 is FYNNEI. Trimming left V 5 bases short and J 3 bases short, with 13 bases between. CDR3 size: 14 residues. The CDR3 coding sequence is TGTGCCAGCAGTCCCCATGGGGGGGACACTGAAGCTTTCTTT. Translation gives CASSPHGGDTEAFF.

V is TRBV14 and J is TRBJ2-6, with 10 bases matching TRBD1. V was pared by 4 bases and J by 2 bases, with 5 bases of the junction left unmatched. Per germline, CDR1 SGHDN and CDR2 FVKESK. The CDR3 has 17 amino acids. The CDR3 region has the DNA TGTGCCAGCAGCCGGGGGACAGGGGAAGCTGGGGCCAACGTCCTGACTTTC. Its protein product is CASSRGTGEAGANVLTF. Complete variable domain (other parts from reference TRBV14 and TRBJ2-6): EAGVTQFPSHSVIEKGQTVTLRCDPISGHDNLYWYRRVMGKEIKFLLHFVKESKQDESGMPNNRFLAERTGGTYSTLKVQPAELEDSGVYFCASSRGTGEAGANVLTFGAGSRLTVL.

V gene TRBV30 combines with J gene TRBJ2-5, with a possible D match to TRBD2 (5 bases). From germline, CDR1 is GTSNPN and CDR2 SVGIG (reference sequence). Trimming shortened V by 4 bases and J by 4 bases, and 19 bases separated the two germline ends. The CDR3 has 15 residues. The CDR3 protein is CAWTLSGIPGETQYF. In DNA, the CDR3 is TGTGCCTGGACCCTCTCGGGGATCCCAGGAGAGACCCAGTACTTC.

This rearrangement joins TRBV18 to TRBJ1-5; D remains unclear. Germline lookup yields CDR1 KGHSH and CDR2 LQKENI. The V end was cut by 4 bases, the J end by 2 bases, with 6 bases between. The CDR3 has 13 residues. The CDR3 reads CASSQGGNQPQHF. CDR3 bases: TGTGCCAGCTCACAGGGAGGCAATCAGCCCCAGCATTTT.

V and J are TRBV11-2 and TRBJ1-3; D might be TRBD1 (5 bases). Germline-derived CDR1 and CDR2 are SGHAT and FQNNGV. The CDR3 is 14 amino acids. V was cut by 3 bases and J by 4 bases, with 10 bases left in between. The DNA of the CDR3 is TGTGCCAGCAGCTTCGGACAAATGGGAAACACCATATATTTT. Its protein product is CASSFGQMGNTIYF.

This clone appeared a few times. This chain links TRBV6-1 with TRBJ1-3; 7 nucleotides align to TRBD1. The CDR3 extends over 15 amino acids. The V gene's germline CDR1 is MNHNS and CDR2 SASEGT. V lost 7 bases, J lost 4 bases, and 10 bases stayed unmatched. CDR3 sequence: CASNSPGQSGNTIYF. CDR3 DNA sequence: TGTGCCAGCAATTCCCCGGGACAGTCAGGAAACACCATATATTTT.

The CDR3 DNA reads TGTGCCAGCAGCTTTAATCCTACCACCGGCGAGCAGTACTTC. Translating gives CASSFNPTTGEQYF. The rearrangement uses TRBV11-3 and TRBJ2-7; D is unresolved. V was trimmed by 3 bases and J by 6 bases, leaving 15 bases between them. Germline CDR1 and CDR2: SGHNT and YENEEA. This CDR3 spans 14 amino acids.

The chain joins TRBV6-5 to TRBJ2-7, with D perhaps TRBD2 (6 bases). The CDR3 is 15 amino acids. V was trimmed by 2 bases and J by 0 bases, leaving 11 bases between them. Germline V lookup: CDR1 MNHEY, CDR2 SVGAGI. The DNA for the CDR3 is TGTGCCAGCAGTTACGGGGGGAGCCTCTCCTACGAGCAGTACTTC. This sequence encodes CASSYGGSLSYEQYF.

This sequence joins TRBV5-1 and TRBJ1-2, with D possibly being TRBD1 (5 bases). V was clipped by 0 bases and J by 3 bases, with 9 bases between them. CDR3 length equals 14 residues. Germline lookup yields CDR1 SGHRS and CDR2 YFSETQ. CDR3: CASSLAGGDYGYTF. The CDR3 coding sequence is TGCGCCAGCAGCTTGGCCGGAGGGGACTATGGCTACACCTTC.

The chain combines TRBV11-3 with TRBJ2-1; 8 bases map to TRBD2. The length of the CDR3 is 15 residues. Trimming took 2 bases from V and 8 from J; bases not matched to a gene: 8. Germline CDR1 and CDR2: SGHNT and YENEEA. The CDR3 protein is CASSLRTSGFHEQFF. The DNA for the CDR3 is TGTGCCAGCAGCTTAAGAACTAGCGGCTTCCATGAGCAGTTCTTC. The whole variable domain, remainder taken from reference TRBV11-3 and TRBJ2-1, is EAGVVQSPRYKIIEKKQPVAFWCNPISGHNTLYWYLQNLGQGPELLIRYENEEAVDDSQLPKDRFSAERLKGVDSTLKIQPAELGDSAVYLCASSLRTSGFHEQFFGPGTRLTVL.

The V and J genes are TRBV6-5 and TRBJ2-7, with 8 bases fitting TRBD1. V shed 2 bases, J shed 3 bases, and the junction held 6 bases outside the gene matches. Per germline, CDR1 MNHEY and CDR2 SVGAGI. This CDR3 is built from 15 residues. CDR3 in amino acids: CASSYGRTGNYEQYF. The CDR3 bases are TGTGCCAGCAGTTACGGTCGGACAGGGAACTACGAGCAGTACTTC.

The chain joins TRBV6-6 to TRBJ2-2, with 8 bases that match TRBD2. V dropped 7 bases and J dropped 7; count of bases not matched to a gene: 8. The CDR3 runs to 14 residues. CDR1 MNHNY and CDR2 SVGAGI come from the germline V gene (reference sequence). The CDR3 DNA follows: TGTGCCAGCAACTACGGACTAGCTAACGGGGAGCTGTTTTTT. Protein sequence: CASNYGLANGELFF.

J is TRBJ2-6 and V is TRBV5-1; D ambiguous. This CDR3 is built from 17 residues. Per germline, CDR1 SGHRS and CDR2 YFSETQ. V lost 4 bases, J lost 4 bases, and 18 bases lay in between. This chain's CDR3 is CASSPRNLSTGANVLTF. In DNA form, the CDR3 reads TGCGCCAGCAGCCCGAGAAACCTAAGCACAGGGGCCAACGTCCTGACTTTC.

The chain recombines TRBV7-9 with TRBJ2-7; D remains unclear. From germline, CDR1 is SEHNR and CDR2 FQNEAQ (reference sequence). The CDR3 runs 11 residues. Trimming pared 0 bases from V and 7 bases from J, leaving 4 bases between. The CDR3 sequence: CASSLATEQYF. The CDR3 nucleotides are TGTGCCAGCAGCTTAGCTACTGAGCAGTACTTC. The variable domain in full, completed from reference TRBV7-9 and TRBJ2-7, reads DTGVSQNPRHKITKRGQNVTFRCDPISEHNRLYWYRQTLGQGPEFLTYFQNEAQLEKSRLLSDRFSAERPKGSFSTLEIQRTEQGDSAMYLCASSLATEQYFGPGTRLTVT.

This chain uses TRBV30 with TRBJ1-5; D gene unclear. This CDR3 comprises 13 residues. Per the germline V gene, CDR1 is GTSNPN and CDR2 is SVGIG (reference sequence). V lost 0 bases and J 3 bases, leaving 6 bases between the germline ends. CDR3 region: CAWSVDYNQPQHF. CDR3 coding DNA: TGTGCCTGGAGTGTTGATTACAATCAGCCCCAGCATTTT.

J is TRBJ2-7 and V is TRBV19, with D possibly being TRBD2 (6 bases). This CDR3 has 14 amino acids. The ends were cut back, 6 bases at V and 1 base at J, with 13 bases in the middle. Looked up from germline, CDR1 is LNHDA and CDR2 is SQIVND (reference sequence). Written as DNA, the CDR3 is TGTGCCAGTAGCCCAACCGGGACTTCCTACGAGCAGTACTTC. Protein product: CASSPTGTSYEQYF.

The V and J genes are TRBV7-1 and TRBJ2-6; possibly TRBD1 or TRBD2 for D (5 bases each). TRBV7-1 is reported as an ORF; its role is uncertain. This CDR3 is built from 18 residues. V gave up 5 bases and J gave up 5 bases, with 22 bases separating them. The DNA for the CDR3 is TGTGCCAGCAGCCGACTATATCGAGGACAAAGTCGGGCCAACGTCCTGACTTTC. It yields the protein CASSRLYRGQSRANVLTF.

The genes are TRBV5-1 and TRBJ2-7; D remains ambiguous. The CDR3 extends over 13 amino acids. V was cut by 0 bases and J by 4 bases, with 8 bases left in between. Germline lookup yields CDR1 SGHRS and CDR2 YFSETQ. The CDR3 sequence is CASSLGGTYEQYF. The DNA for the CDR3 is TGCGCCAGCAGCTTGGGTGGAACTTACGAGCAGTACTTC. The variable domain in full, with the rest retrieved from reference TRBV5-1 and TRBJ2-7, is KAGVTQTPRYLIKTRGQQVTLSCSPISGHRSVSWYQQTPGQGLQFLFEYFSETQRNKGNFPGRFSGRQFSNSRSEMNVSTLELGDSALYLCASSLGGTYEQYFGPGTRLTVT.

This rearrangement joins TRBV7-8 to TRBJ2-7; D unclear. The CDR3 consists of 14 residues. V dropped 1 base and J dropped 6 bases, with 13 bases sitting between them. CDR1 is SGHVS, CDR2 FQNEAQ, per germline. Here the CDR3 DNA reads TGTGCCAGCAGCTTAGAGAGTAGCTCGGCCGAGCAGTACTTC. It translates to CASSLESSSAEQYF.